Listed below are T cell receptor beta chains from one sample, sequenced in a study of vaccination and CD4 T cells after COVID-19. Antigen specificity for these receptors is unknown. TCRdb re-called the PCR reads through MiXCR, storing one row per CDR3 protein. Here the sample spans fewer than 20,000 distinct CDR3 sequences, roughly 58% being singletons. Sequencing used CD4+ T cells from blood, cultured in vitro. Every receptor here comes from a human donor who had recovered from COVID-19. The CDR3 runs from the conserved cysteine through the conserved F or W. The D gene is left open where the match is weak. Some rows mark clone size as missing; the rest say once, few, many or name a class of expanded clone.

J	V	D	size	DNA	CDR3
TRBJ1-2	TRBV20-1	TRBD1	NA	TGCAGTGCCAGGGATACAGGGGACGCCTCCAATTATGGCTACACCTTC	CSARDTGDASNYGYTF
TRBJ2-1	TRBV24-1	TRBD2	NA	TGTGCCACCAGTGACCTTCTAGCGGGAGTACATGAGCAGTTCTTC	CATSDLLAGVHEQFF
TRBJ2-2	TRBV6-4	TRBD1	NA	TGTGCCAGCAGCCAGGACAGGTACACCGGGGAGCTGTTTTTT	CASSQDRYTGELFF
TRBJ1-2	TRBV2	TRBD1	NA	TGTGCCAGCAGTGGGGACAGGCGAAACTATGGCTACACCTTC	CASSGDRRNYGYTF
TRBJ1-2	TRBV6-1	NA	NA	TGTGCCAGCAGGGGACTAGAGGGGAGGGGAGGCTACACCTTC	CASRGLEGRGGYTF
TRBJ1-5	TRBV20-1	NA	NA	TGCAGTGCTAGACGAGGGGCTGTGGAAGATCAGCCCCAGCATTTT	CSARRGAVEDQPQHF
TRBJ1-2	TRBV6-1	TRBD1	few	TGTGCCAGCAGTCCCGGGACAGGTAGCCATGGCTACACCTTC	CASSPGTGSHGYTF
TRBJ1-5	TRBV27	NA	NA	TGTGCCAGCAGCCTCCAGTGGAGAGATCAGCCCCAGCATTTT	CASSLQWRDQPQHF
TRBJ2-4	TRBV28	TRBD2	NA	TGTGCCAGCAGTCTGCCTGGGGTTAGCGGGAGTTACATTCAGTACTTC	CASSLPGVSGSYIQYF
TRBJ2-5	TRBV5-1	NA	NA	TGCGCCAGCAGCTCGTACCAGGCTAGCGAAGAGACCCAGTACTTC	CASSSYQASEETQYF
TRBJ1-5	TRBV30	TRBD1	NA	TGTGCCTTCTCGACAGGGTGGGATCAGCCCCAGCATTTT	CAFSTGWDQPQHF
TRBJ2-5	TRBV2	TRBD1	NA	TGTGCCAGCAGCAAGGACAGGGGGCGAGAGACCCAGTACTTC	CASSKDRGRETQYF
TRBJ1-1	TRBV6-1	NA	few	TGTGCCAGCAGTGAACAAGATCATGAAGCTTTCTTT	CASSEQDHEAFF
TRBJ2-3	TRBV19	TRBD2	once	TGTGCCAGTAGTACCCGGGGGGGTGGCACAGATACGCAGTATTTT	CASSTRGGGTDTQYF
TRBJ1-6	TRBV21-1	NA	NA	TGTGCCGCGCTGGGAGAACCCAGCAATTCACCCCTCCACTTT	CAALGEPSNSPLHF
TRBJ1-1	TRBV12-3/TRBV12-4	NA	NA	TGTGCCAGCAGTTTAGAAACAGGGTCTGACATGAACACTGAAGCTTTCTTT	CASSLETGSDMNTEAFF
TRBJ1-5	TRBV19	NA	once	TGTGCCAGTAGTAGACGGGGGGCAAGCAATCAGCCCCAGCATTTT	CASSRRGASNQPQHF
TRBJ1-1	TRBV7-2	NA	NA	TGTGCCAGCAGCTTGCGGGGGACTGAAGCTTTCTTT	CASSLRGTEAFF